The sequence of this T cell receptor beta chain was determined in a study of T cells in women clearing cervical HPV infection. The V gene's germline CDR1 is SGHTA and CDR2 FQGTGA. Trimming shortened V by 2 bases and J by 3 bases, and 6 bases separated the two germline ends. There are 13 residues in the CDR3. Points on this clone: Read coverage stops 3 residues before the CDR3 terminus; the germline J gene supplies the remainder.

Method: immunoSEQ multiplex PCR; TCRdb's copy keeps in-frame clones and lacks some. This sample's table reports about 27,000 clones. The chain is built from TRBV7-3 and TRBJ2-3; D unclear. The source is a woman aged 18 to 75 with a cervical HPV16 infection that either progressed to CIN3+ or cleared (not recorded which). Sequenced: blood buffy coat. CDR3 DNA, as far as it was read: TGTGCCAGCAGCTTACTGACAACAGATACG. This sequence encodes CASSLLTTDT. The complete CDR3 reads CASSLLTTDTQYF. Based on the CDR3 plus reference TRBV7-3 and TRBJ2-3, the full variable domain is GAGVSQTPSNKVTEKGKYVELRCDPISGHTALYWYRQSLGQGPEFLIYFQGTGAADDSGLPNDRFFAVRPEGSVSTLKIQRTERGDSAVYLCASSLLTTDTQYFGPGTRLTVL.